This entry lists 21 T cell receptor beta chains sequenced from one sample in a study of blood T cell repertoires in COVID-19. Profiled with immunoSEQ multiplex PCR; TCRdb holds only in-frame clones, not every one. This sample has roughly 280,000 clones, with 70% to 90% found just once. The sequenced sample was peripheral blood. The receptors originated from a man aged 18 to 29 with active or convalescent COVID-19.

The chain uses TRBV30 and TRBJ2-7; maybe TRBD1 (5 bases). This CDR3 comprises 15 residues. From germline, CDR1 is GTSNPN and CDR2 SVGIG (reference sequence). Trimming shortened V by 1 base and J by 4 bases, and 17 bases separated the two germline ends. The CDR3: CAWSGPRDSRYEQYF. The CDR3 region has the DNA TGTGCCTGGAGTGGCCCAAGAGACAGCAGATACGAGCAGTACTTC.

This sequence joins TRBV5-1 and TRBJ1-2, with D uncertain. The CDR3 runs 14 residues. The germline gives CDR1 SGHRS, CDR2 YFSETQ. The germline V and J ends were trimmed by 2 bases and 6 bases, with 14 bases remaining between them. The CDR3 sequence is CASSLLGGRHGYTF. CDR3 nucleotide sequence: TGCGCCAGCAGCTTATTAGGAGGGCGACATGGCTACACCTTC.

V is TRBV7-9 and J is TRBJ1-4; D may be TRBD1 (6 bases). The CDR3 contains 15 residues. The V gene lost 8 bases and the J gene lost 7 bases, with 20 bases spanning the gap. Germline V gene lookup returns CDR1 SEHNR and CDR2 FQNEAQ (reference sequence). The CDR3 sequence: CASLAAGALGEKLFF. The CDR3, as DNA: TGTGCCAGCTTAGCCGCAGGGGCACTCGGTGAAAAACTGTTTTTT.

This chain links TRBV5-4 with TRBJ1-2; D unclear. The germline gives CDR1 SGHNT, CDR2 YYREEE (reference sequence). CDR3 length: 13 amino acids. V gave up 0 bases and J gave up 5 bases, with 8 bases separating them. Here the CDR3 DNA reads TGTGCCAGCAGCTTGGCCAGCGAGTATGGCTACACCTTC. This translates into CASSLASEYGYTF.

The rearrangement uses TRBV15 and TRBJ1-4, with D tentatively TRBD1 (5 bases). CDR3 length equals 16 residues. The germline V and J ends were trimmed by 0 bases and 3 bases, with 11 bases remaining between them. Germline lookup yields CDR1 LNHNV and CDR2 YYDKDF (reference sequence). The DNA of the CDR3 is TGTGCCACCAGCAGAGATGGGTCGGGGGCTAATGAAAAACTGTTTTTT. Its translation is CATSRDGSGANEKLFF. The variable domain in full, completed from reference TRBV15 and TRBJ1-4, reads DAMVIQNPRYQVTQFGKPVTLSCSQTLNHNVMYWYQQKSSQAPKLLFHYYDKDFNNEADTPDNFQSRRPNTSFCFLDIRSPGLGDTAMYLCATSRDGSGANEKLFFGSGTQLSVL.

The chain employs TRBV10-3 and TRBJ1-6; D unclear. CDR1 ENHRY and CDR2 SYGVKD come from the germline V gene. This CDR3 contains 12 residues. The V gene lost 3 bases and the J gene lost 7 bases, with 4 bases spanning the gap. This CDR3 reads CAISDQNSPLHF. As DNA, the CDR3 is TGTGCCATCAGTGACCAGAATTCACCCCTCCACTTT.

The chain joins TRBV6-5 to TRBJ2-6, with 7 positions matching TRBD1. Losses at the gene ends were 5 bases for V and 2 bases for J; bases not matched to a gene: 3. This CDR3 region has 15 residues. The V gene's germline CDR1 is MNHEY and CDR2 SVGAGI. CDR3 in DNA: TGTGCCAGCAGTAATCAGGGGGCTGGGGCCAACGTCCTGACTTTC. Its protein product is CASSNQGAGANVLTF.

The V gene is TRBV5-1, the J gene TRBJ2-7; TRBD1 matches at 7 bases. The CDR3 covers 15 residues. V gave up 0 bases and J gave up 1 base; unmatched junction bases: 4. CDR1 and CDR2 (germline): SGHRS, YFSETQ. DNA of the CDR3: TGCGCCAGCAGCTTGGAAGGGGGCAAGTCCTACGAGCAGTACTTC. Protein product: CASSLEGGKSYEQYF.

V usage is TRBV6-2 or TRBV6-3 and J usage is TRBJ2-2; no clear D. The CDR3 is made up of 12 amino acids. V shed 5 bases and J shed 7 bases, with 8 bases lying between them. Germline CDR1 is MNHEY and CDR2 is SVGEGT. CDR3 in amino acids: CASSPSLGELFF. CDR3 coding DNA: TGTGCCAGCAGTCCCAGTCTCGGGGAGCTGTTTTTT.

The J gene is TRBJ1-1, the V gene TRBV12-5, with TRBD1 matching over 7 bases. The V and J ends lost 8 bases and 0 bases, in that order; junction bases with no gene match: 15. This CDR3 is 17 amino acids long. From germline, CDR1 is LGHNT and CDR2 FRNRAP. The CDR3, as DNA: TGTGCTAGTTGCACCCCCCGGGACAGAGGATTGAACACTGAAGCTTTCTTT. Its protein is CASCTPRDRGLNTEAFF.

The rearrangement joins TRBV2 to TRBJ1-2; unclear D gene. The CDR3 has 13 amino acids. The V gene's germline CDR1 is SNHLY and CDR2 FYNNEI. The V end was cut by 4 bases, the J end by 6 bases, with 12 bases between. The CDR3 DNA follows: TGTGCCAGCAGTGGGACTAGGGATAATGGCTACACCTTC. Encoded protein: CASSGTRDNGYTF.

This chain connects TRBV9 to TRBJ2-7; the match to TRBD2 covers 11 bases. This CDR3 region has 18 residues. Trimming removed 3 bases from V and 0 bases from J; junction bases left unmatched: 11. The germline V gene encodes CDR1 SGDLS and CDR2 YYNGEE. In DNA, the CDR3 is TGTGCCAGCAGCGGACAAACAGGGACTAGCGGATACTCCTACGAGCAGTACTTC. It encodes CASSGQTGTSGYSYEQYF.

This CDR3 reads CASSEVASGDQPQHF. In DNA, the CDR3 is TGTGCCAGCAGTGAGGTTGCGTCAGGGGATCAGCCCCAGCATTTT. This chain connects TRBV2 to TRBJ1-5; D possibly corresponds to TRBD1 (6 bases). The CDR3 covers 15 residues. V was clipped by 3 bases and J by 5 bases, with 14 bases between them. Germline V gene lookup returns CDR1 SNHLY and CDR2 FYNNEI.

The rearrangement joins TRBV6-5 to TRBJ1-5, with TRBD1 matching 11 bases. Germline V gives CDR1 MNHEY, CDR2 SVGAGI. The CDR3 length is 15 residues. The V segment lost 2 bases and the J segment 7 bases; nucleotides outside the gene matches: 4. In DNA, the CDR3 is TGTGCCAGCAGTTACGGACAGGGGGCGGAACAGCCCCAGCATTTT. Protein: CASSYGQGAEQPQHF.

The gene calls are TRBV27 and TRBJ1-2, with a tentative D call TRBD1 (6 bases). Germline-derived CDR1 and CDR2 are MNHEY and SMNVEV (reference sequence). Trimming removed 7 bases from V and 7 bases from J, with 13 bases in between. The length of the CDR3 is 12 residues. The CDR3 nucleotides are TGTGCCAGCAACGGGGGGGGCCCTGGCTACACCTTC. The encoded protein is CASNGGGPGYTF.

V and J are TRBV4-1 and TRBJ1-1; 8 bases agree with TRBD1. This CDR3 region has 15 residues. With 2 bases clipped from V and 2 bases from J, the junction kept 4 bases outside the gene matches. Germline-derived CDR1 and CDR2 are MGHRA and YSYEKL. CDR3 nucleotide sequence: TGCGCCAGCAGCCAAACTGGACAGGGTAACACTGAAGCTTTCTTT. Translated, it gives CASSQTGQGNTEAFF.

There are a few counts of this clone. The V gene is TRBV10-3, the J gene TRBJ1-1; 7 bases map to TRBD1. The CDR3 runs 13 residues. V was pared by 6 bases and J by 7 bases, with 8 bases of the junction left unmatched. CDR1 and CDR2 (germline): ENHRY, SYGVKD. CDR3 sequence reads: CAIRRDSNLEAFF. In DNA form, the CDR3 reads TGTGCCATCAGACGGGACAGCAACCTTGAAGCTTTCTTT.

The V call is TRBV11-3, the J call TRBJ1-4; TRBD1 is a possible D gene (5 bases). The CDR3 is 14 residues long. Trimming took 0 bases from V and 6 from J, leaving 8 bases between them. From germline, CDR1 is SGHNT and CDR2 YENEEA. CDR3 residues: CASSLETVHEKLFF. Here the CDR3 DNA reads TGTGCCAGCAGCTTAGAGACAGTTCATGAAAAACTGTTTTTT. Supplemented by reference TRBV11-3 and TRBJ1-4, the full variable domain reads EAGVVQSPRYKIIEKKQPVAFWCNPISGHNTLYWYLQNLGQGPELLIRYENEEAVDDSQLPKDRFSAERLKGVDSTLKIQPAELGDSAVYLCASSLETVHEKLFFGSGTQLSVL.

This chain links TRBV6-5 with TRBJ1-6; D uncertain. The V end was cut by 6 bases, the J end by 3 bases, with 9 bases between. The CDR3 runs to 14 residues. Germline V gene lookup returns CDR1 MNHEY and CDR2 SVGAGI. CDR3 region: CASRALYYNSPLHF. CDR3 in DNA: TGTGCCAGCAGGGCCCTTTACTATAATTCACCCCTCCACTTT.

V gene TRBV7-3 combines with J gene TRBJ2-3; a possible D gene is TRBD2 (6 bases). Trimming took 2 bases from V and 0 from J, leaving 18 bases between them. Germline-derived CDR1 and CDR2 are SGHTA and FQGTGA. The CDR3 loop spans 18 amino acids. CDR3 sequence: CASSLVLFGTSSTDTQYF. The CDR3 DNA reads as TGTGCCAGCAGCTTAGTGCTTTTTGGGACTTCTAGCACAGATACGCAGTATTTT.

This clone turned up a few times. The chain recombines TRBV6-2 or TRBV6-3 with TRBJ2-1; no firm D call. Germline V CDR1 and CDR2: MNHEY, SVGEGT. This CDR3 spans 12 amino acids. Trimming removed 2 bases at V and 6 bases at J, with 5 bases between. For the CDR3, the DNA is TGTGCCAGCAGTTACGGGCCCAATGAGCAGTTCTTC. This gives the protein CASSYGPNEQFF.